This paragraph covers one TCR beta chain sequence. Antigen: not known. The data originate from a study of T-cell memory formation after mild COVID-19. Points from the study as a whole: The study detected some responding clones in pre-infection memory, suggesting cross-reactive memory joined. Clones contracting over day 15 to 85 were CD4/CD8 balanced, with later expanders leaning CD4+. Most CD4+ clones that shrank were in CM and EM, while CD8+ ones turned up in EMRA.

This CDR3 comprises 14 residues. V was pared by 7 bases and J by 5 bases, with 15 bases between. Germline loops: CDR1 GTSNPN, CDR2 SVGIG (reference sequence). TCR alpha and TCR beta cDNA libraries with sample barcodes and UMIs came from 5'RACE using constant-segment primers. In TCRdb, the 5' RACE reads were re-called with MiXCR into one record per CDR3 protein. The top ten clones hold around 25% of a sample with roughly 110,000 distinct CDR3 sequences, 9.5% to 15% of them seen once. This TCR was sampled from an adult woman who had mild COVID-19 (a few samples of this study predate the infection). Cell type and time point are not known. The sample consisted of PBMCs or a T cell subset sorted from them (not recorded which). The chain combines TRBV30 with TRBJ1-6, with D perhaps TRBD1 (6 bases). DNA of the CDR3: TGTGCCTCGACGATTGGACAGAATAATTCACCCCTCCACTTT. This gives the protein CASTIGQNNSPLHF.